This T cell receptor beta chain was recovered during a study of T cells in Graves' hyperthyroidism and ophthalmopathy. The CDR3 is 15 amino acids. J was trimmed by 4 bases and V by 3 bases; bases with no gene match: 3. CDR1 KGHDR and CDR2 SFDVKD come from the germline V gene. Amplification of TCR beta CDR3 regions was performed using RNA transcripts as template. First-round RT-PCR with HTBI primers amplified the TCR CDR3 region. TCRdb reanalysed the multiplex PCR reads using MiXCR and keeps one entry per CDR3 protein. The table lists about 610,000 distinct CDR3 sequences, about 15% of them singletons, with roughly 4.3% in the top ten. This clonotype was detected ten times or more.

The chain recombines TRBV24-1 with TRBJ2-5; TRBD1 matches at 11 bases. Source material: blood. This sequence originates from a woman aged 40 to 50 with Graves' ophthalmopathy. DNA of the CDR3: TGTGCCACCAGTGATCGGACAGGGGGCGCAGAGACCCAGTACTTC. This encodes CATSDRTGGAETQYF.